This TCR beta chain was recorded in a study of CD8 T cells in Susac syndrome. Study-wide findings and caveats: Regarding the TCR sequencing and HLA analysis, the study admitted that a relatively small number of individuals were involved.

RNA was extracted with the RNeasy kit, and a quantity of roughly 0.45 to 1 ug was reverse transcribed using random hexamers. MiXCR, applied by TCRdb to the immunoSEQ multiplex PCR reads, yields one record per CDR3 protein. The sample lists about 290,000 distinct CDR3 sequences; roughly 90% were seen once. Regarding this clonotype: No antigen is known for it.

Sequencing of TCR beta was undertaken in CD8+ and CD4+ T cells derived from blood. In the multiple sclerosis control group, patients were treatment-naive and had stable or active relapsing-remitting disease. TEMRA cells were enriched by FACS, while CD8+ and CD4+ T cells were obtained through a negative isolation that was performed magnetically. This clonotype was sampled from a human donor with multiple sclerosis. The sample comprised CD8+ T cells from PBMCs.

In nucleotides, the CDR3 is TGTGCCAGCCGACCGGGACTGGAGCTAGCCAAAAACATTCAGTACTTC. As protein: CASRPGLELAKNIQYF. The gene calls are TRBV28 and TRBJ2-4, with D possibly matching TRBD2 (6 bases). This CDR3 has 16 residues. Trimming cost V 8 bases and J 0 bases, with 17 bases left between them. The germline V gene encodes CDR1 MDHEN and CDR2 SYDVKM.